This T cell receptor (beta chain) was recorded in a study of blood T cell repertoires in COVID-19. Cohorts were assigned according to the clinical history that participants reported. The study recruited exposed participants who had met a COVID-19 case within 2 weeks before entry. Authors' data handling: Amplification of reference gene primers provided the estimated nucleated cell counts. The repertoire was sequenced with immunoSEQ multiplex PCR; TCRdb's copy has only in-frame clones and lacks some. V, J and clone size are taken as reported in that table, and D and trimming were inferred from the DNA itself. The sample yields about 350,000 clones, around nine tenths seen once. The CDR3 sequence is 17 residues long. Looked up from germline, CDR1 is LNHDA and CDR2 is SQIVND (reference sequence). V trimming: 6 bases; J trimming: 8 bases; junction bases outside the gene matches: 11.

V usage is TRBV19 and J usage is TRBJ2-1, with 15 bases fitting TRBD2. The receptor comes from a woman aged 30 to 39 who had been exposed to COVID-19. The sample taken for sequencing was PBMCs or T cells enriched from blood (not recorded which). The CDR3 coding sequence is TGTGCCAGTAGGGCGAGGGGGACTAGCGGGAGGAGCGATGAGCAGTTCTTC. It yields the protein CASRARGTSGRSDEQFF.